Below are 6 T cell receptor beta chains sequenced from a single sample in a study of cytomegalovirus exposure and HLA in healthy donors. The study ran its PCR with 60 Vbeta and 13 Jbeta primers. TCRdb keeps only in-frame clones here, not all; method: immunoSEQ multiplex PCR. The sample records about 140,000 clones, around four fifths being singletons. Material for sequencing was PBMCs. The receptors were sampled from a male donor in good health and CMV-seropositive.

This clone has a handful of counts. The genes are TRBV18 and TRBJ2-7; D is undetermined. CDR3 length equals 13 residues. Looked up from germline, CDR1 is KGHSH and CDR2 is LQKENI. The ends were cut back, 0 bases at V and 0 bases at J, with 3 bases in the middle. The CDR3 coding sequence is TGTGCCAGCTCACCACCGAGCTCCTACGAGCAGTACTTC. Protein product: CASSPPSSYEQYF.

V and J are TRBV19 and TRBJ2-5, with D possibly TRBD2 on 5 matching bases. Trimming took off 1 base at V and 5 bases at J, with 8 bases between the two ends. The CDR3 spans 13 residues. Looked up from germline, CDR1 is LNHDA and CDR2 is SQIVND (reference sequence). CDR3 loop: CASSIASLETQYF. The CDR3 DNA sequence: TGTGCCAGTAGTATAGCTAGCTTGGAGACCCAGTACTTC.

V is TRBV19 and J is TRBJ2-7; 8 nucleotides align to TRBD2. CDR1 and CDR2 (germline): LNHDA, SQIVND (reference sequence). J lost 6 bases, V lost 1 base, and 11 bases had no gene match. The CDR3 has 16 amino acids. The CDR3 here is CASSIARGGLLSEQYF. In DNA form, the CDR3 reads TGTGCCAGTAGTATAGCCCGGGGGGGGCTTTTGAGCGAGCAGTACTTC.

The J gene is TRBJ2-5, the V gene TRBV9; 7 bases map to TRBD2. CDR3 length equals 19 residues. The germline V gene encodes CDR1 SGDLS and CDR2 YYNGEE. Trimming cost V 0 bases and J 0 bases; bases outside gene matches: 14. The chain's CDR3 is CASSVGALAGVPYQETQYF. In DNA, the CDR3 is TGTGCCAGCAGCGTAGGGGCACTCGCGGGGGTCCCGTACCAAGAGACCCAGTACTTC.

The chain carries TRBV7-2 and TRBJ2-1; D might be TRBD2 (6 bases). Germline CDR1 SGHTA, CDR2 FQGNSA. Trimming took 1 base from V and 6 from J, leaving 16 bases between them. The CDR3 has 16 residues. The CDR3 region has the DNA TGTGCCAGCAGCTTAGGCGGGACCCCACGGTCCAATGAGCAGTTCTTC. Translating it yields CASSLGGTPRSNEQFF.

The V gene is TRBV29-1, the J gene TRBJ2-5; no definite D call. The CDR3 has 13 amino acids. Germline values: CDR1 SQVTM, CDR2 ANQGSEA. Trimming cost V 4 bases and J 2 bases, with 11 bases left between them. DNA for the CDR3: TGCAGCGTTGCGCAGAGACTTCAAGAGACCCAGTACTTC. It codes for CSVAQRLQETQYF.